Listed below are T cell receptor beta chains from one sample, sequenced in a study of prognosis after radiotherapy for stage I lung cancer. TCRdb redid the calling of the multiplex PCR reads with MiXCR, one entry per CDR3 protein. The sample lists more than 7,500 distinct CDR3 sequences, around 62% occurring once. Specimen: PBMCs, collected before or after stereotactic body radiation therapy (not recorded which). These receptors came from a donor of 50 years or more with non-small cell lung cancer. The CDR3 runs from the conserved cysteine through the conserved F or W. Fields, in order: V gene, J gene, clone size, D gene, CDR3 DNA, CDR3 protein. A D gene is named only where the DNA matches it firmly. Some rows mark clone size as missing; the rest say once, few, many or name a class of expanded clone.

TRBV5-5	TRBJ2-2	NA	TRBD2	TGTGCCAGCAGCGTTCCGGGACGGCGGGAGACCGGGGAGCTGTTTTTT	CASSVPGRRETGELFF
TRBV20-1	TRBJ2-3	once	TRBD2	TGCAGTGCCATACCCTTGACTAGCGGGGGCACAGATACGCAGTATTTT	CSAIPLTSGGTDTQYF
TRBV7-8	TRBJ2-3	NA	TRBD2	TGTGCCAGCAGCTTAACTAGCGGGGGATTCACAGATACGCAGTATTTT	CASSLTSGGFTDTQYF
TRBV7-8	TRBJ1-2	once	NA	TGTGTCAGCAGCCGTTACATAGCTAACTATGGCTACACCTTC	CVSSRYIANYGYTF
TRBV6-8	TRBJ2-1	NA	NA	TGTGCCAGCAGTGTCGAGGGCCCAACCTACAATGAGCAGTTCTTC	CASSVEGPTYNEQFF
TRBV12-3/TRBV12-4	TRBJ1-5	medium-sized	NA	TGTGCCAGCAGTTTATCGGGAAGGATTGGTCAGCCCCAGCATTTT	CASSLSGRIGQPQHF
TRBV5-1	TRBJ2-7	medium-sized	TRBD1	TGCGCCAGCAGCTTCAACCGGGACAGGGGTTACGAGCAGTACTTC	CASSFNRDRGYEQYF
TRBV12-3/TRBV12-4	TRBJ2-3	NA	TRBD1	TGTGCCAGCAGCTTCAACAGGGGGCGAACAGATACGCAGTATTTT	CASSFNRGRTDTQYF
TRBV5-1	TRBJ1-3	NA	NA	TGCGCCAGCAGCTTGGGGACTTTGGATAGCTCTGGAAACACCATATATTTT	CASSLGTLDSSGNTIYF
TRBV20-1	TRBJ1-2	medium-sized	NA	TGCAGTGCTAGGGACCGCGGGATCCTGAACTATGGCTACACCTTC	CSARDRGILNYGYTF
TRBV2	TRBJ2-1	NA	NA	TGTGCCAGCAGTGAAGCGCTTACTAGAAACAATGAGCAGTTCTTC	CASSEALTRNNEQFF
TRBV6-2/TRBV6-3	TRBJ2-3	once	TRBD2	TGTGCCGGCATAGCTCTCTCTCTGACTAGCGGGAGGTTCGGGGCAGATACGCAGTATTTT	CAGIALSLTSGRFGADTQYF
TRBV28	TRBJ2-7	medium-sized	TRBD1	TGTGCCAGCAGTTCATCCGGGACAGGGGTTAGCGAGCAGTACTTC	CASSSSGTGVSEQYF
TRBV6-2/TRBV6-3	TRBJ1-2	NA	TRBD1	TGTGCCAGCAGTTCTCCCCGGGACAGGGGGGGGTATGGCTACACCTTC	CASSSPRDRGGYGYTF
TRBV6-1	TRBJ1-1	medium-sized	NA	TGTGCCAGCAGCCCTACACGGGCGTTTGGGGCTTTCTTT	CASSPTRAFGAFF
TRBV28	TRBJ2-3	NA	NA	TGTGCCAGCCTTTCCCCGTGTGATACGCAGTATTTT	CASLSPCDTQYF
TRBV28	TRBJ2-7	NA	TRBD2	TGTGCCAGCAGTTTATGGGGGTATGGGCGGGAGGCAGATGAGCAGTACTTC	CASSLWGYGREADEQYF
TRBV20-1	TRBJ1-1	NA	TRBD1	TGCAGTGCTAGCGACCCCCGGACCGGGACAGGCCCTCCGGACACTGAAGCTTTCTTT	CSASDPRTGTGPPDTEAFF
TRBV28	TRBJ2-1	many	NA	TGTGCCAGCACCGGGAATTACAATGAGCAGTTCTTC	CASTGNYNEQFF
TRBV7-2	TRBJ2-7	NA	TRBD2	TGTGCCAGCAGCTTCACCGGGACTAGCCCCTACGAGCAGTACTTC	CASSFTGTSPYEQYF
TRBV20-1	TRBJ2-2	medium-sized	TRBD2	TGCAGTGCTAGGGAAAGCGGGACGTGGACCGGGGAGCTGTTTTTT	CSARESGTWTGELFF
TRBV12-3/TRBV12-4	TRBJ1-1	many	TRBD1	TGTGCCAGCTCAAACCCCAATGGGCAGGGGGCCACTGAAGCTTTCTTT	CASSNPNGQGATEAFF
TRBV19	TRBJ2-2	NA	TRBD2	TGTGCCAGCGCACTAGCGGGAGGTACCGGGGAGCTGTTTTTT	CASALAGGTGELFF
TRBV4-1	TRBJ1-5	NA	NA	TGCGCCAGCAGCCAAGAGAAGGACTATCAGCCCCAGCATTTT	CASSQEKDYQPQHF
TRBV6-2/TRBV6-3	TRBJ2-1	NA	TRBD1	TGTGCCAGCAGTTACATAGAGTCAGGGACAGGGAGTACTGAGCAGTTCTTC	CASSYIESGTGSTEQFF
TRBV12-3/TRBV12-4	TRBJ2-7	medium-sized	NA	TGTGCCAGCAGTTCCTCAACAGGGAAAAGGAGTGCGTTCTACGAGCAGTACTTC	CASSSSTGKRSAFYEQYF
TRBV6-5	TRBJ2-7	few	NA	TGTGCCAGCAGTTACGGCGGTGAGCAGTACTTC	CASSYGGEQYF
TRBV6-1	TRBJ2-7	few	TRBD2	TGTGCCAGCAGTCATTCGCGCGGGGGGTCATCCTACGAGCAGTACTTC	CASSHSRGGSSYEQYF
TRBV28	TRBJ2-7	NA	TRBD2	TGTGCCAGCAGTTTTAGCGGGGAAACCTACGAGCAGTACTTC	CASSFSGETYEQYF
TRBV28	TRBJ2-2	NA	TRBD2	TGTGCCAGCAGAGGAGAGCGGGGCTTTAGCTCCGGGGAGCTGTTTTTT	CASRGERGFSSGELFF